This passage covers 21 T cell receptor beta chains from one sample sequenced in a study of HIV-infected patients and healthy controls. Follow-up blood was drawn about 14 weeks, roughly three months, after antiretroviral therapy began. The repertoire came from unfractionated whole blood and reflected all unsorted peripheral T cells. Around 450 ng RNA was reverse transcribed with alpha and beta constant-region primers. Alpha and beta chain libraries were made separately by chain-specific third strand synthesis with multiplexing indices. Using its own MiXCR run on the 5' RACE reads, TCRdb lists one record per CDR3 protein. Of several thousand distinct CDR3 sequences in the sample, 10% were seen once. This material consisted of blood, taken during antiretroviral therapy. These receptors came from an adult with HIV infection.

This clonotype is labeled as medium-sized. As DNA, the CDR3 is TGTGCCAGCAGTCCAGTCCGGGAAAGCTCCTACAATGAGCAGTTCTTC. Protein product: CASSPVRESSYNEQFF. This chain connects TRBV6-1 to TRBJ2-1, with a tentative D call TRBD2 (5 bases). V gave up 5 bases and J gave up 0 bases, with 14 bases separating them. The V gene's germline CDR1 is MNHNS and CDR2 SASEGT. This CDR3 is built from 16 residues.

On this clonotype: It may be a read error: a sequence one base away is much more abundant. The rearrangement links TRBV6-5 to TRBJ1-6; D unresolved. This CDR3 contains 16 residues. CDR1 and CDR2 from the germline V gene are MNHEY and SVGAGI. In DNA, the CDR3 is TGTGCCAGCAGCCCCCACACGAGCTCCTATAATTCACCCATCCACTTT. It is translated as CASSPHTSSYNSPIHF.

By proportion, this clonotype is medium-sized (0.01 to 0.1%). The rearrangement joins TRBV7-6 to TRBJ2-2, with D possibly being TRBD1 (6 bases). The V and J ends lost 6 bases and 10 bases respectively, with 12 bases between them. CDR3 size: 12 residues. From germline, CDR1 is SGHVS and CDR2 FNYEAQ. This CDR3 reads CASSLTGPELFF. Written as DNA, the CDR3 is TGTGCCAGCAGTCTAACAGGGCCGGAGCTGTTTTTT.

By proportion, this clonotype is medium-sized. The rearrangement uses TRBV12-3 or TRBV12-4 and TRBJ2-7, with D perhaps TRBD2 (6 bases). The V gene lost 3 bases and the J gene lost 5 bases, with 11 bases spanning the gap. The CDR3 runs 13 residues. For the CDR3, the DNA is TGTGCCAGCAGTTTTCGGGGGACGGACGAGCAGTACTTC. Translation gives CASSFRGTDEQYF.

This clonotype is medium-sized by share. V gene TRBV20-1 combines with J gene TRBJ2-7; 7 nucleotides match TRBD1. The V and J ends lost 5 bases and 4 bases, in that order; junction bases with no gene match: 8. Germline lookup yields CDR1 DFQATT and CDR2 SNEGSKA (reference sequence). The CDR3 loop spans 13 amino acids. Here the CDR3 DNA reads TGCAGTGCTCCCGGGACAGCTTTTTACGAGCAGTACTTC. It encodes CSAPGTAFYEQYF.

This chain joins TRBV29-1 and TRBJ2-3; the D gene is possibly TRBD1 (5 bases). The CDR3 runs to 13 residues. Germline V gene data show CDR1 as SQVTM and CDR2 as ANQGSEA. Trimming removed 4 bases at V and 3 bases at J, with 11 bases between. The chain's CDR3 is CSVVPQGTDTQYF. For the CDR3, the DNA is TGCAGCGTTGTTCCCCAGGGTACAGATACGCAGTATTTT.

This clonotype is medium-sized (0.01 to 0.1%) by share. The chain couples TRBV5-6 to TRBJ1-5; 9 nucleotides align to TRBD1. Germline assignment: CDR1 SGHDT and CDR2 YYEEEE. V shed 0 bases, J shed 0 bases, and the junction held 10 bases outside the gene matches. The CDR3 has 19 residues. In DNA form, the CDR3 reads TGTGCCAGCAGCTTGGCAACAGGGGGCCCTGAGGTTAGCAATCAGCCCCAGCATTTT. Its protein is CASSLATGGPEVSNQPQHF. The whole variable domain, remainder taken from reference TRBV5-6 and TRBJ1-5, is DAGVTQSPTHLIKTRGQQVTLRCSPKSGHDTVSWYQQALGQGPQFIFQYYEEEERQRGNFPDRFSGHQFPNYSSELNVNALLLGDSALYLCASSLATGGPEVSNQPQHFGDGTRLSIL.

By sample share, this clonotype is medium-sized. The chain couples TRBV6-5 to TRBJ2-3; TRBD2 agrees at 14 bases. The germline CDR1 and CDR2 sequences are MNHEY and SVGAGI. The length of the CDR3 is 20 residues. The ends lost 0 bases at V and 4 bases at J; junction bases unmatched: 12. The DNA of the CDR3 is TGTGCCAGCAGTTACTCAAGACTAGCGGGGGGGCGTCTCCCCCCAGATACGCAGTATTTT. Amino acids: CASSYSRLAGGRLPPDTQYF.

This clonotype was counted many times. This chain joins TRBV11-1 and TRBJ1-6; possibly TRBD1 for D (5 bases). The CDR3 contains 16 residues. Germline V gene data show CDR1 as SGHAT and CDR2 as FQDESV (reference sequence). Trimming took 0 bases from V and 8 from J, leaving 14 bases between them. Here the CDR3 reads CASSLAIAGPDSPLHF. CDR3 nucleotide sequence: TGTGCCAGCAGCTTAGCGATCGCAGGGCCTGATTCACCCCTCCACTTT. Variable domain in full (rest from reference TRBV11-1 and TRBJ1-6): EAEVAQSPRYKITEKSQAVAFWCDPISGHATLYWYRQILGQGPELLVQFQDESVVDDSQLPKDRFSAERLKGVDSTLKIQPAELGDSAMYLCASSLAIAGPDSPLHFGNGTRLTVT.

Notes on this clonotype: A single base separates this from a much larger clone, so it may be a read error. The gene calls are TRBV20-1 and TRBJ1-5, with TRBD1 as a possible D gene (5 bases). The CDR3 has 16 residues. Germline V lookup: CDR1 DFQATT, CDR2 SNEGSKA (reference sequence). Trimming took 3 bases from V and 4 from J, leaving 19 bases between them. CDR3 in amino acids: CSASTPGRGFNQPQHF. The CDR3 DNA reads TGCAGTGCTAGCACCCCGGGCCGGGGGTTTAATCAGCCCCAGCATTTT.

This clonotype was found many times. V and J are TRBV3-1 and TRBJ1-1, with unresolved D. The CDR3 extends over 15 amino acids. V lost 1 base and J lost 1, with 10 bases in between. Germline V gives CDR1 LGHDT, CDR2 YNNKEL (reference sequence). The chain's CDR3 is CASSQGSRRNTEAFF. The CDR3 nucleotides read TGTGCCAGCAGCCAAGGCTCCCGGAGGAACACTGAAGCTTTCTTT.

By share of the sample, this clonotype is medium-sized (0.01 to 0.1%). The rearrangement links TRBV6-5 to TRBJ2-1, with D possibly being TRBD1 (5 bases). The CDR3 runs to 18 residues. Germline lookup yields CDR1 MNHEY and CDR2 SVGAGI. Trimming shortened V by 0 bases and J by 4 bases, and 19 bases separated the two germline ends. For the CDR3, the DNA is TGTGCCAGCAGTTACTCGCAGGCGTTCAGGGTAGGGTACAATGAGCAGTTCTTC. Translating it yields CASSYSQAFRVGYNEQFF.

This clonotype is termed medium-sized (0.01 to 0.1%). This sequence joins TRBV4-1 and TRBJ1-5; D might be TRBD1 (6 bases). Germline V gene lookup returns CDR1 MGHRA and CDR2 YSYEKL. V was pared by 0 bases and J by 7 bases, with 16 bases between. CDR3 length: 16 residues. The CDR3 DNA reads as TGCGCCAGCAGCCAAGATCCATGGGGGCGAGGCCAGCCCCAGCATTTT. This encodes CASSQDPWGRGQPQHF.

This clonotype is classed as medium-sized. This chain joins TRBV6-5 and TRBJ2-3, with a weak D call TRBD1 (6 bases). This CDR3 region has 15 residues. The V gene lost 5 bases and the J gene lost 6 bases, with 18 bases spanning the gap. CDR1 and CDR2 from the germline V gene are MNHEY and SVGAGI. The CDR3 DNA reads TGTGCCAGCAGTAGACAGGCCGGCAAGGGGGATACGCAGTATTTT. Its translation: CASSRQAGKGDTQYF.

The CDR3 spells CASSLPRGGYGYTF. The CDR3 bases are TGTGCCAGCAGTTTACCTCGCGGGGGCTATGGCTACACCTTC. The chain joins TRBV28 to TRBJ1-2, with D perhaps matching TRBD1 (5 bases). Per germline, CDR1 MDHEN and CDR2 SYDVKM. CDR3 length: 14 amino acids. The V gene lost 2 bases and the J gene lost 4 bases, with 11 bases spanning the gap.

This clonotype came up many times. The chain combines TRBV19 with TRBJ1-2; D gene uncertain. The germline V and J ends were trimmed by 4 bases and 4 bases, with 7 bases remaining between them. The CDR3 loop spans 12 amino acids. The germline V gene has CDR1 LNHDA and CDR2 SQIVND (reference sequence). The CDR3 region is CASSKGAYGYTF. Here the CDR3 DNA reads TGTGCCAGTAGTAAAGGCGCCTATGGCTACACCTTC. The entire variable domain, with the rest obtained from reference TRBV19 and TRBJ1-2, is as follows: DGGITQSPKYLFRKEGQNVTLSCEQNLNHDAMYWYRQDPGQGLRLIYYSQIVNDFQKGDIAEGYSVSREKKESFPLTVTSAQKNPTAFYLCASSKGAYGYTFGSGTRLTVV.

By its share, this clonotype is medium-sized (0.01 to 0.1%). The chain joins TRBV11-2 to TRBJ2-3, with D tentatively TRBD1 or TRBD2 (5 bases each). Trimming cost V 5 bases and J 0 bases, with 12 bases left between them. In germline, CDR1 is SGHAT, CDR2 FQNNGV. The CDR3 spans 15 residues. CDR3 DNA sequence: TGTGCCAGCAGCCCCGGGACCATTAGCACAGATACGCAGTATTTT. Amino acids: CASSPGTISTDTQYF.

To note about this clonotype: Given a much more abundant clone one base away, this may be a read error. The chain recombines TRBV9 with TRBJ1-1; D ambiguous. Germline-derived CDR1 and CDR2 are SGDLS and YYNGEE. CDR3 length: 14 amino acids. CDR3 nucleotides: TGTGCCAGCAGCGTAGTATACCCGAACACTGAAGCTTTATTT. The encoded protein is CASSVVYPNTEALF.

The chain combines TRBV4-1 with TRBJ2-1, with D hard to call. Germline CDR1 is MGHRA and CDR2 is YSYEKL. Trimming stripped 0 bases from V and 8 bases from J, with 14 bases between. The CDR3 loop spans 15 amino acids. The CDR3 protein is CASSQDKLGPHEQFF. The DNA of the CDR3 is TGCGCCAGCAGCCAAGATAAGCTAGGACCTCATGAGCAGTTCTTC.

Many counts were recorded for this clonotype. V gene TRBV6-5 combines with J gene TRBJ1-1, with D possibly TRBD1 on 5 matching bases. The CDR3 is 14 residues long. Germline CDR1 and CDR2: MNHEY and SVGAGI. V was trimmed by 6 bases and J by 4 bases, leaving 15 bases between them. CDR3 nucleotide sequence: TGTGCCAGCAGCCCGACCGGGGCGCCCACTGAAGCTTTCTTT. It codes for CASSPTGAPTEAFF.

The table lists this clonotype with many counts. J is TRBJ2-1 and V is TRBV6-5, with TRBD2 identical over 9 bases. CDR1 is MNHEY, CDR2 SVGAGI, per germline. The CDR3 is 16 residues long. Unmatched junction bases numbered 7, after V lost 4 bases and J lost 3 bases. The CDR3 protein is CASSFLAGRVYNEQFF. The CDR3, as DNA: TGTGCCAGCAGTTTTCTAGCGGGGAGGGTCTACAATGAGCAGTTCTTC.